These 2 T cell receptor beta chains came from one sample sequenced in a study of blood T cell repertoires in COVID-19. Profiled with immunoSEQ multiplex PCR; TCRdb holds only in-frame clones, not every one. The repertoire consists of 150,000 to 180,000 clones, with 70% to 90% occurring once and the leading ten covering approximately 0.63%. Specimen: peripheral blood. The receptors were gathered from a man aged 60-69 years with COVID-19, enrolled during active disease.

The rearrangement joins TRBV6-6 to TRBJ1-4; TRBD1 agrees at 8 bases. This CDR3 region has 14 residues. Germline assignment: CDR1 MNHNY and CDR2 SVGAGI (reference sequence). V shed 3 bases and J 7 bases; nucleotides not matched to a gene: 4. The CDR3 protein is CASSYGQGTEKLFF. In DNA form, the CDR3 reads TGTGCCAGCAGTTATGGACAGGGAACTGAAAAACTGTTTTTT.

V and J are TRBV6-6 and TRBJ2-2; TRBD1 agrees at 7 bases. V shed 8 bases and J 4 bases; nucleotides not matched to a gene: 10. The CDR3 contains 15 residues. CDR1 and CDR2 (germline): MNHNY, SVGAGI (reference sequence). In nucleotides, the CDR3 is TGTGCCAGCCTTCGGACAGGCCAGGTCACCGGGGAGCTGTTTTTT. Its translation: CASLRTGQVTGELFF.